These 31 T cell receptor beta chains originate from one sample sequenced in a study of untreated major depressive disorder (dated by TCRdb to the late 2010s). Library preparation used the immunoSEQ multiplex PCR assay. Here the immuneACCESS table is served through TCRdb, limited to in-frame sequences with V and J called. Missing clones are a known gap in these copies; in checked studies unresolved V genes cover under half, and the rest lacks a known reason. The sample table records 15,000 to 20,000 clones; 85% to 90% of these occur just once. Of the sample, approximately 0.86% is held by the ten largest clones. Sequenced input: CD4+ T cells from PBMCs. The receptors derive from a woman in her twenties or thirties in good health.

The chain joins TRBV4-3 to TRBJ2-1, with 9 bases lining up with TRBD2. V dropped 1 base and J dropped 0; count of bases not matched to a gene: 10. This CDR3 has 19 residues. Germline V gene data show CDR1 as LGHNA and CDR2 as YSLEER. The CDR3 nucleotides are TGCGCCAGCAGCCAAGCCCCGAGGGGACTAGCAATCTCCTACAATGAGCAGTTCTTC. It yields the protein CASSQAPRGLAISYNEQFF.

The V gene is TRBV6-5, the J gene TRBJ2-7; possible D gene TRBD2, 7 bases. CDR1 is MNHEY and CDR2 is SVGAGI in the germline V gene. V lost 6 bases to trimming and J lost 6 bases, with 18 bases between them. The CDR3 consists of 14 residues. The CDR3, as DNA: TGTGCCAGCAGGGGAGGGGGGAGTATAGGCGAGCAGTACTTC. Its protein product is CASRGGGSIGEQYF.

The V and J genes are TRBV7-8 and TRBJ1-3, with TRBD1 matching 10 bases. The CDR3 spans 16 residues. The junction had 4 bases not matched to a gene; V was cut back by 5 bases and J by 0 bases. From germline, CDR1 is SGHVS and CDR2 FQNEAQ. The CDR3 coding sequence is TGTGCCAGCAGCCTCCGGACAGGGGGCTCTGGAAACACCATATATTTT. Amino acid sequence: CASSLRTGGSGNTIYF.

V usage is TRBV6-6 and J usage is TRBJ2-7; D may correspond to TRBD1 or TRBD2 (5 bases each). The V and J ends lost 5 bases and 4 bases respectively, with 15 bases between them. Germline V lookup: CDR1 MNHNY, CDR2 SVGAGI (reference sequence). The CDR3 is 14 residues long. CDR3 DNA: TGTGCCAGCAGTCCGGGACCGGATCGTTACGAGCAGTACTTC. Its translation is CASSPGPDRYEQYF.

The chain recombines TRBV4-2 with TRBJ2-5, with D perhaps matching TRBD2 (5 bases). V was clipped by 4 bases and J by 4 bases, with 22 bases between them. Germline assignment: CDR1 LGHNA and CDR2 YNFKEQ. The CDR3 extends over 17 amino acids. In nucleotides, the CDR3 is TGTGCCAGCAGCCCGAGGGTGTTGGCCCTCCGGGGAGAGACCCAGTACTTC. Its translation is CASSPRVLALRGETQYF.

V is TRBV28 and J is TRBJ1-1; tentative D call: TRBD1 (6 bases). Germline V CDR1 and CDR2: MDHEN, SYDVKM. The CDR3 extends over 14 amino acids. The V end lost 7 bases, the J end lost 0 bases, and 12 bases lay between the germline ends. DNA of the CDR3: TGTGCCAGCACCCGGGACACAGTGAACACTGAAGCTTTCTTT. Translation gives CASTRDTVNTEAFF.

J is TRBJ2-5 and V is TRBV7-7, with D perhaps assigned TRBD1 or TRBD2 (5 bases each). The germline CDR1 and CDR2 sequences are SSHAT and FNYEAQ (reference sequence). V was pared by 0 bases and J by 4 bases, with 6 bases between. CDR3 length: 13 residues. DNA of the CDR3: TGTGCCAGCAGCTTAGCTGGGACAGAGACCCAGTACTTC. It codes for CASSLAGTETQYF.

This chain joins TRBV28 and TRBJ2-3; tentative D call: TRBD2 (6 bases). CDR3 size: 12 residues. The V gene's germline CDR1 is MDHEN and CDR2 SYDVKM. V shed 5 bases and J shed 6 bases, with 9 bases lying between them. CDR3 amino acids: CASSTTRDTQYF. Here the CDR3 DNA reads TGTGCCAGCAGTACGACTAGGGATACGCAGTATTTT. The entire variable domain, with the rest obtained from reference TRBV28 and TRBJ2-3, is as follows: DVKVTQSSRYLVKRTGEKVFLECVQDMDHENMFWYRQDPGLGLRLIYFSYDVKMKEKGDIPEGYSVSREKKERFSLILESASTNQTSMYLCASSTTRDTQYFGPGTRLTVL.

This chain uses TRBV2 with TRBJ2-5; a weak D match, TRBD2 (5 bases). Germline assignment: CDR1 SNHLY and CDR2 FYNNEI. The CDR3 loop spans 12 amino acids. Trimming stripped 3 bases from V and 5 bases from J, with 7 bases between. The CDR3 DNA reads TGTGCCAGCAGTGAGACTACGGAGACCCAGTACTTC. Protein product: CASSETTETQYF.

This clone was recorded a few times. The chain combines TRBV5-4 with TRBJ2-3; D remains ambiguous. The V and J ends lost 0 bases and 2 bases respectively, with 4 bases between them. CDR3 length: 13 amino acids. Germline CDR1 SGHNT, CDR2 YYREEE (reference sequence). The CDR3: CASSLEVTDTQYF. CDR3 bases: TGTGCCAGCAGCTTGGAAGTCACAGATACGCAGTATTTT.

The chain recombines TRBV11-1 with TRBJ2-5; D not certain. Germline V CDR1 and CDR2: SGHAT, FQDESV (reference sequence). The CDR3 consists of 14 residues. V lost 4 bases and J 5 bases, leaving 14 bases between the germline ends. CDR3 sequence (DNA): TGTGCCAGCAGCTCTAGGTCCCTCGGGGAGACCCAGTACTTC. This sequence encodes CASSSRSLGETQYF.

The CDR3 sequence is CASNIAGGASYEQYF. The CDR3 DNA follows: TGTGCCAGCAATATAGCAGGGGGCGCGTCCTACGAGCAGTACTTC. The chain joins TRBV28 to TRBJ2-7; 8 nucleotides align to TRBD1. J lost 1 base, V lost 7 bases, and 9 bases had no gene match. The CDR3 extends over 15 amino acids. Germline V lookup: CDR1 MDHEN, CDR2 SYDVKM.

The chain carries TRBV2 and TRBJ2-7, with a tentative D call TRBD2 (6 bases). Germline assignment: CDR1 SNHLY and CDR2 FYNNEI. V was cut by 4 bases and J by 6 bases, with 13 bases left in between. This CDR3 comprises 13 residues. The chain's CDR3 is CASSGRERGEQYF. The CDR3 nucleotides are TGTGCCAGCAGTGGACGGGAGAGGGGCGAGCAGTACTTC.

The CDR3 region has the DNA TGTGCCAGTAGTATCGCAGGGTCGAACACTGAAGCTTTCTTT. Protein product: CASSIAGSNTEAFF. J is TRBJ1-1 and V is TRBV19; perhaps TRBD1 as D (5 bases). The germline V and J ends were trimmed by 3 bases and 1 base, with 9 bases remaining between them. The germline V gene encodes CDR1 LNHDA and CDR2 SQIVND (reference sequence). This CDR3 contains 14 residues.

The CDR3 here is CASSLAVPSGNYNEQFF. The CDR3 DNA is TGTGCCAGCAGCTTGGCCGTGCCTAGCGGGAATTACAATGAGCAGTTCTTC. The J gene is TRBJ2-1, the V gene TRBV5-4, with 9 bases that match TRBD2. The CDR3 loop spans 17 amino acids. Unmatched junction bases numbered 8, after V lost 0 bases and J lost 4 bases. The germline V gene encodes CDR1 SGHNT and CDR2 YYREEE (reference sequence). Full variable domain (remainder filled in from reference TRBV5-4 and TRBJ2-1): ETGVTQSPTHLIKTRGQQVTLRCSSQSGHNTVSWYQQALGQGPQFIFQYYREEENGRGNFPPRFSGLQFPNYSSELNVNALELDDSALYLCASSLAVPSGNYNEQFFGPGTRLTVL.

V and J are TRBV7-2 and TRBJ2-2, with a weak D call TRBD2 (6 bases). V lost 6 bases and J 4 bases, leaving 15 bases between the germline ends. The CDR3 length is 15 residues. CDR1 is SGHTA and CDR2 is FQGNSA in the germline V gene. The CDR3 DNA reads TGTGCCAGCAGATTTGGGACTCGGGGCACCGGGGAGCTGTTTTTT. Translated: CASRFGTRGTGELFF.

J is TRBJ2-6 and V is TRBV9; D is possibly TRBD1 (5 bases). Germline values: CDR1 SGDLS, CDR2 YYNGEE. Trimming left V 4 bases short and J 3 bases short, with 11 bases between. CDR3 length equals 15 residues. For the CDR3, the DNA is TGTGCCAGCAGCCTACAGGTCGGTGGGGCCAACGTCCTGACTTTC. Translating it yields CASSLQVGGANVLTF.

V usage is TRBV5-6 and J usage is TRBJ2-1, with D perhaps matching TRBD1 (5 bases). This CDR3 has 11 amino acids. CDR1 and CDR2 from the germline V gene are SGHDT and YYEEEE. Trimming removed 4 bases from V and 14 bases from J, with 13 bases in between. The CDR3 DNA sequence: TGTGCCAGCAGCCTGCGACAGTCGGAGTTCTTC. This translates into CASSLRQSEFF.

The CDR3 region has the DNA TGTGCCAGCAGGTGGGACAGGAGCTTTTACGAGCAGTACTTC. It encodes CASRWDRSFYEQYF. The chain uses TRBV2 and TRBJ2-7; 8 bases are shared with TRBD1. Trimming removed 6 bases from V and 4 bases from J; junction bases left unmatched: 8. The germline V gene has CDR1 SNHLY and CDR2 FYNNEI. CDR3 length: 14 amino acids. The entire variable domain, with the rest obtained from reference TRBV2 and TRBJ2-7, is as follows: EPEVTQTPSHQVTQMGQEVILRCVPISNHLYFYWYRQILGQKVEFLVSFYNNEISEKSEIFDDQFSVERPDGSNFTLKIRSTKLEDSAMYFCASRWDRSFYEQYFGPGTRLTVT.

This clone was recorded only once. The rearrangement links TRBV19 to TRBJ2-6, with D perhaps being TRBD1 or TRBD2 (5 bases each). The CDR3 loop spans 18 amino acids. With 7 bases removed from V and 0 bases from J, the gap between germline ends came to 19 bases. Germline loops: CDR1 LNHDA, CDR2 SQIVND (reference sequence). Here the CDR3 DNA reads TGTGCCAGTACTATGCCGGGACGGATACCCTCTGGGGCCAACGTCCTGACTTTC. Encoded protein: CASTMPGRIPSGANVLTF. Full variable domain (remainder filled in from reference TRBV19 and TRBJ2-6): DGGITQSPKYLFRKEGQNVTLSCEQNLNHDAMYWYRQDPGQGLRLIYYSQIVNDFQKGDIAEGYSVSREKKESFPLTVTSAQKNPTAFYLCASTMPGRIPSGANVLTFGAGSRLTVL.

The gene calls are TRBV6-6 and TRBJ1-3; D not resolved. This CDR3 spans 15 amino acids. Germline assignment: CDR1 MNHNY and CDR2 SVGAGI (reference sequence). V gave up 6 bases and J gave up 3 bases, with 15 bases separating them. The DNA for the CDR3 is TGTGCCAGCAGGCCAGACTGGGTGGGTGGAAACACCATATATTTT. This encodes CASRPDWVGGNTIYF.

The rearrangement uses TRBV18 and TRBJ2-7; D possibly corresponds to TRBD1 (5 bases). This CDR3 is 13 amino acids long. Trimming cost V 6 bases and J 1 base, with 10 bases left between them. Germline loops: CDR1 KGHSH, CDR2 LQKENI. CDR3 loop: CASSPGLSYEQYF. In DNA form, the CDR3 reads TGTGCCAGCTCGCCAGGGCTGTCCTACGAGCAGTACTTC.

The chain couples TRBV5-6 to TRBJ2-7, with D possibly being TRBD2 (5 bases). The CDR3 has 13 amino acids. The germline V gene has CDR1 SGHDT and CDR2 YYEEEE. Trimming took off 2 bases at V and 6 bases at J, with 12 bases between the two ends. CDR3 DNA: TGTGCCAGCAGCTTTCGTGGGGAGTCCGAGCAGTACTTC. The encoded protein is CASSFRGESEQYF.

This clone was counted once. The CDR3 protein is CASSPVQGLYGYTF. CDR3 coding DNA: TGTGCCAGCTCACCAGTACAGGGCCTCTATGGCTACACCTTC. The chain is built from TRBV18 and TRBJ1-2; tentatively, D is TRBD1 (6 bases). CDR3 length: 14 amino acids. Trimming cost V 2 bases and J 4 bases, with 11 bases left between them. Germline V gene sequence: CDR1 KGHSH, CDR2 LQKENI.

The chain recombines TRBV21-1 with TRBJ2-7; TRBD2, the D gene given by the table, was not confirmed from the DNA. TRBV21-1 is noted as a pseudogene. The CDR3 is 12 amino acids. The CDR3 spells CARRLASYEQYF. The CDR3, as DNA: TGTGCCAGAAGACTGGCCTCCTACGAGCAGTACTTC.

V is TRBV2 and J is TRBJ2-3; the D call may be TRBD1 or TRBD2 (6 bases each). The CDR3 is 16 amino acids. Germline V gene data show CDR1 as SNHLY and CDR2 as FYNNEI. Between the trimmed V and J ends, which lost 4 bases and 3 bases, there was a span of 17 bases. CDR3 protein: CASSGGASSSTDTQYF. The CDR3 nucleotides read TGTGCCAGCAGTGGGGGGGCCTCCAGCTCTACAGATACGCAGTATTTT.

The chain couples TRBV5-4 to TRBJ1-3, with 9 bases fitting TRBD1. Per germline, CDR1 SGHNT and CDR2 YYREEE (reference sequence). V lost 2 bases to trimming and J lost 2 bases; unmatched junction nucleotides: 5. This CDR3 spans 16 amino acids. DNA for the CDR3: TGTGCCAGCAGCTTATCCGGGACAGGGCCTGGAAACACCATATATTTT. It codes for CASSLSGTGPGNTIYF.

This clone was picked up one time. V and J are TRBV5-1 and TRBJ2-2; D is undetermined. The V gene lost 2 bases and the J gene lost 2 bases, with 10 bases spanning the gap. CDR1 and CDR2 from the germline V gene are SGHRS and YFSETQ. The CDR3 covers 15 residues. The CDR3 coding sequence is TGCGCCAGCAGCTTTGGAAGTTTTAACACCGGGGAGCTGTTTTTT. This gives the protein CASSFGSFNTGELFF.

This sequence joins TRBV6-6 and TRBJ2-1; D is unresolved. Germline CDR1 MNHNY, CDR2 SVGAGI (reference sequence). V was cut by 6 bases and J by 0 bases, with 9 bases left in between. The CDR3 runs 14 residues. The CDR3 here is CASRSQSSYNEQFF. CDR3 nucleotide sequence: TGTGCCAGCAGATCACAGAGCTCCTACAATGAGCAGTTCTTC.

The V and J genes are TRBV9 and TRBJ2-5; 7 bases are shared with TRBD2. The germline gives CDR1 SGDLS, CDR2 YYNGEE. V dropped 7 bases and J dropped 0; count of bases not matched to a gene: 3. There are 13 residues in the CDR3. CDR3 DNA sequence: TGTGCCAGCGGTAGCGGGTACCAAGAGACCCAGTACTTC. This translates into CASGSGYQETQYF. The full variable domain, in which reference TRBV9 and TRBJ2-5 provide the parts outside the CDR3, is DSGVTQTPKHLITATGQRVTLRCSPRSGDLSVYWYQQSLDQGLQFLIQYYNGEERAKGNILERFSAQQFPDLHSELNLSSLELGDSALYFCASGSGYQETQYFGPGTRLLVL.

This chain joins TRBV27 and TRBJ2-7; D is uncertain. Per germline, CDR1 MNHEY and CDR2 SMNVEV (reference sequence). Trimming removed 4 bases from V and 7 bases from J, with 8 bases in between. The CDR3 loop spans 11 amino acids. This chain's CDR3 is CASSSDAEQYF. CDR3 nucleotide sequence: TGTGCCAGCAGTTCCGACGCGGAGCAGTACTTC.